This passage covers 28 T cell receptor beta chains from one sample sequenced in a study of T cell responses to AZD1222 COVID-19 vaccine. Produced via immunoSEQ multiplex PCR; TCRdb's table is partial and in-frame only. The sample records about 200,000 clones, 88% being singletons. This sample comprised peripheral blood, obtained on day 0 of AZD1222 vaccination. These receptors all come from an adult in good health.

The rearrangement links TRBV7-2 to TRBJ2-3; perhaps D is TRBD1 or TRBD2 (6 bases each). Germline lookup yields CDR1 SGHTA and CDR2 FQGNSA. This CDR3 contains 16 residues. The ends were cut back, 4 bases at V and 0 bases at J, with 14 bases in the middle. The CDR3 region has the DNA TGTGCCAGCAGCTCTAACACGGGGGCCAGCACAGATACGCAGTATTTT. Its translation: CASSSNTGASTDTQYF.

The chain joins TRBV4-3 to TRBJ1-5; D uncertain. CDR1 is LGHNA, CDR2 YSLEER, per germline. The V and J ends lost 0 bases and 0 bases respectively, with 18 bases between them. The CDR3 loop spans 19 amino acids. The CDR3 is CASSQDSVAGRHSNQPQHF. The CDR3, as DNA: TGCGCCAGCAGCCAAGACTCGGTTGCGGGCAGACATAGCAATCAGCCCCAGCATTTT.

This clone has just one count. The chain combines TRBV27 with TRBJ2-3; the D is unclear. The CDR3 covers 15 residues. Deletions cut 3 bases from V and 0 bases from J, with 10 bases between. Germline V CDR1 and CDR2: MNHEY, SMNVEV (reference sequence). As DNA, the CDR3 is TGTGCCAGCAGTTTGGCAGCGTTAAGCACAGATACGCAGTATTTT. Its protein product is CASSLAALSTDTQYF.

CDR3 protein: CASRVGDSGNTIYF. The CDR3 region has the DNA TGTGCCAGCCGGGTGGGCGATTCTGGAAACACCATATATTTT. The rearrangement uses TRBV6-5 and TRBJ1-3; D is unresolved. Germline V gene data show CDR1 as MNHEY and CDR2 as SVGAGI. This CDR3 has 14 amino acids. V was cut by 8 bases and J by 1 base, with 12 bases left in between.

V usage is TRBV28 and J usage is TRBJ2-5; TRBD2 matches 9 bases. The CDR3 consists of 16 residues. Germline assignment: CDR1 MDHEN and CDR2 SYDVKM. V was clipped by 7 bases and J by 4 bases; unmatched bases: 13. The CDR3 region has the DNA TGTGCCAGCACTACTCCCTGTACTAGCGGGCCAGAGACCCAGTACTTC. This gives the protein CASTTPCTSGPETQYF.

The gene calls are TRBV30 and TRBJ1-6; D remains unclear. The CDR3 contains 12 residues. V lost 2 bases and J 6 bases, leaving 5 bases between the germline ends. Per the germline V gene, CDR1 is GTSNPN and CDR2 is SVGIG (reference sequence). The CDR3 sequence: CAWSFSNSPLHF. The CDR3 coding sequence is TGTGCCTGGAGTTTTTCTAATTCACCCCTCCACTTT.

The chain is built from TRBV11-2 and TRBJ2-7; D gene uncertain. From germline, CDR1 is SGHAT and CDR2 FQNNGV. The CDR3 covers 14 residues. V shed 0 bases and J shed 5 bases, with 11 bases lying between them. The CDR3 region has the DNA TGTGCCAGCAGCTTAGACCCCTCTTCCCACGAGCAGTACTTC. Translating it yields CASSLDPSSHEQYF.

The chain combines TRBV27 with TRBJ2-7; 8 nucleotides agree with TRBD2. Trimming at V came to 5 bases and at J to 5 bases, leaving 8 bases not matched to a gene. The CDR3 is made up of 14 amino acids. Germline CDR1 MNHEY, CDR2 SMNVEV (reference sequence). The CDR3 is CASSERLAINEQYF. The CDR3 DNA reads as TGTGCCAGCAGTGAGAGACTAGCGATCAACGAGCAGTACTTC.

This clone came up once. The rearrangement uses TRBV6-6 and TRBJ2-7, with TRBD2 as a possible D gene (5 bases). The CDR3 consists of 15 residues. Germline V lookup: CDR1 MNHNY, CDR2 SVGAGI (reference sequence). Trimming cost V 2 bases and J 8 bases, with 19 bases left between them. CDR3 in amino acids: CASSYVTGKESKQYF. The DNA for the CDR3 is TGTGCCAGCAGTTACGTGACGGGGAAGGAATCTAAGCAGTACTTC.

The chain carries TRBV20-1 and TRBJ1-1; no reliable D call. Looked up from germline, CDR1 is DFQATT and CDR2 is SNEGSKA (reference sequence). The CDR3 loop spans 11 amino acids. Trimming removed 5 bases from V and 7 bases from J, with 11 bases in between. The CDR3 sequence is CSASDTHEAFF. In DNA form, the CDR3 reads TGCAGTGCTTCCGACACCCATGAAGCTTTCTTT.

The rearrangement joins TRBV19 to TRBJ2-2; unclear D gene. V shed 6 bases and J shed 6 bases, with 23 bases lying between them. Germline CDR1 LNHDA, CDR2 SQIVND (reference sequence). CDR3 length: 17 amino acids. The CDR3 nucleotides are TGTGCCAGTAGATCTACCCGGGTGGCCAGCCGGGCCGGGGAGCTGTTTTTT. Translation gives CASRSTRVASRAGELFF.

The V and J genes are TRBV30 and TRBJ1-1, with D maybe TRBD1 (6 bases). V was shortened by 3 bases and J by 0 bases, with 17 bases between the two germline ends. Germline CDR1 and CDR2: GTSNPN and SVGIG (reference sequence). The CDR3 runs to 16 residues. The CDR3 loop reads CAWRDFDRFMNTEAFF. CDR3 DNA: TGTGCCTGGAGGGACTTCGACAGGTTCATGAACACTGAAGCTTTCTTT.

The chain uses TRBV19 and TRBJ1-5, with D tentatively TRBD1 (5 bases). The CDR3 consists of 16 residues. The germline V and J ends were trimmed by 1 base and 2 bases, with 12 bases remaining between them. Germline V gene data show CDR1 as LNHDA and CDR2 as SQIVND (reference sequence). The CDR3: CASSIGRQGGNQPQHF. For the CDR3, the DNA is TGTGCCAGTAGTATAGGGAGGCAGGGCGGCAATCAGCCCCAGCATTTT.

The chain is built from TRBV5-1 and TRBJ2-1; D possibly matches TRBD1 or TRBD2 (5 bases each). V lost 2 bases to trimming and J lost 8 bases, with 17 bases between them. The CDR3 consists of 15 residues. Per germline, CDR1 SGHRS and CDR2 YFSETQ. CDR3 amino acids: CASSLEQARGDEQFF. CDR3 in DNA: TGCGCCAGCAGCTTAGAACAGGCACGGGGCGATGAGCAGTTCTTC.

This clone showed up just a few times. The rearrangement joins TRBV6-5 to TRBJ1-1; the D gene is possibly TRBD1 (6 bases). V gave up 7 bases and J gave up 6 bases, with 15 bases separating them. Germline-derived CDR1 and CDR2 are MNHEY and SVGAGI. The CDR3 extends over 13 amino acids. CDR3 sequence (DNA): TGTGCCAGCATCCCCTCCGGGGGCCCTGAAGCTTTCTTT. This translates into CASIPSGGPEAFF.

The CDR3 here is CASSQEEKRGAPNNEQFF. The CDR3 coding sequence is TGCGCCAGCAGCCAAGAAGAAAAAAGGGGGGCTCCCAACAATGAGCAGTTCTTC. This rearrangement joins TRBV4-1 to TRBJ2-1, with D perhaps TRBD1 or TRBD2 (6 bases each). The CDR3 loop spans 18 amino acids. Per germline, CDR1 MGHRA and CDR2 YSYEKL. Trimming removed 0 bases from V and 5 bases from J, with 20 bases in between.

DNA of the CDR3: TGTGCCAGCAGCTCCAAAGGGACTTTATACGAGCAGTACTTC. As protein: CASSSKGTLYEQYF. The chain has TRBV7-8 and TRBJ2-7, with D possibly TRBD2 on 6 matching bases. Trimming cost V 4 bases and J 4 bases, with 14 bases left between them. Germline V lookup: CDR1 SGHVS, CDR2 FQNEAQ. CDR3 length equals 14 residues.

A note on this clone: The DNA is left out, because the CDR3 cannot be placed on it with certainty; the CDR3 is given as TCRdb lists it. The rearrangement links TRBV13 to TRBJ2-7; the D segment call TRBD1 is taken from the table without a DNA check. The CDR3 spans 13 amino acids, including both terminal residues. Germline CDR1 reads PRHDT; CDR2 reads FYEKMQ (reference sequence). The CDR3 loop reads CASSFGTGARGYF.

This clone was counted only a few times. V and J are TRBV6-1 and TRBJ1-3; 7 bases align to TRBD1. Trimming at V came to 2 bases and at J to 4 bases, leaving 2 bases not matched to a gene. CDR1 and CDR2 (germline): MNHNS, SASEGT. The CDR3 is made up of 14 amino acids. In DNA, the CDR3 is TGTGCCAGCAGTGAACGACAGGGAGGAAACACCATATATTTT. It codes for CASSERQGGNTIYF.

V usage is TRBV6-4 and J usage is TRBJ1-5, with TRBD1 matching over 9 bases. Germline V gene lookup returns CDR1 MRHNA and CDR2 SNTAGT. This CDR3 spans 19 amino acids. With V trimmed by 0 bases and J by 0 bases, 9 bases remained unmatched. The CDR3 spells CASSDSNRGTGLSNQPQHF. CDR3 coding DNA: TGTGCCAGCAGTGACTCCAACCGGGGGACAGGGCTTAGCAATCAGCCCCAGCATTTT.

The chain links TRBV3-1 (or the pseudogene TRBV3-2) to TRBJ1-5; D unresolved. CDR1 LGHDT and CDR2 YNNKEL come from the germline V gene (reference sequence). The CDR3 extends over 15 amino acids. With 0 bases removed from V and 5 bases from J, the gap between germline ends came to 11 bases. The CDR3 loop reads CASSQDSGRDQPQHF. CDR3 nucleotide sequence: TGTGCCAGCAGCCAAGATTCCGGGCGGGATCAGCCCCAGCATTTT.

The CDR3: CASSLVGAEKLFF. The CDR3 DNA reads as TGTGCCAGCAGTTTGGTCGGAGCTGAAAAACTGTTTTTT. The chain is built from TRBV28 and TRBJ1-4, with unresolved D. Trimming shortened V by 3 bases and J by 7 bases, and 9 bases separated the two germline ends. Germline values: CDR1 MDHEN, CDR2 SYDVKM. CDR3 length equals 13 residues.

This rearrangement joins TRBV6-5 to TRBJ1-2, with 7 bases aligning to TRBD1. The junction had 7 bases not matched to a gene; V was cut back by 6 bases and J by 9 bases. CDR3 length equals 12 residues. Germline-derived CDR1 and CDR2 are MNHEY and SVGAGI. The CDR3 sequence: CASRDDRDRYTF. As DNA, the CDR3 is TGTGCCAGCAGGGACGACAGGGATCGCTACACCTTC.

V usage is TRBV7-2 and J usage is TRBJ1-2, with D unresolved. V shed 1 base and J shed 8 bases, with 8 bases lying between them. The CDR3 has 12 residues. Germline values: CDR1 SGHTA, CDR2 FQGNSA. The CDR3 nucleotides read TGTGCCAGCAGCTTAGACGTGGTCGGCTACACCTTC. Its translation: CASSLDVVGYTF.

This rearrangement joins TRBV28 to TRBJ2-1; TRBD1 matches at 7 bases. CDR1 MDHEN and CDR2 SYDVKM come from the germline V gene. The CDR3 loop spans 13 amino acids. The trim removed 5 bases at V and 4 bases at J, leaving 2 bases unmatched. CDR3: CASSRGQYNEQFF. CDR3 sequence (DNA): TGTGCCAGCAGTAGGGGACAGTACAATGAGCAGTTCTTC.

This clone was seen only a few times. This rearrangement joins TRBV11-2 to TRBJ2-7; 8 bases match TRBD2. Germline lookup yields CDR1 SGHAT and CDR2 FQNNGV. The CDR3 loop spans 17 amino acids. V trimming: 1 base; J trimming: 4 bases; junction bases outside the gene matches: 12. CDR3: CASSLGGGGGKEYEQYF. In DNA, the CDR3 is TGTGCCAGCAGCTTAGGCGGCGGCGGGGGGAAGGAATACGAGCAGTACTTC.

This clone was observed a handful of times. The chain links TRBV10-3 to TRBJ1-5; 7 bases align to TRBD1. The CDR3 is 15 residues long. Germline V gene data show CDR1 as ENHRY and CDR2 as SYGVKD. After removal of 3 bases from V and 4 bases from J, the junction contained 6 bases not matched to a gene. The CDR3 loop reads CAISESDRLNQPQHF. The DNA for the CDR3 is TGTGCCATCAGTGAATCGGACAGGCTGAATCAGCCCCAGCATTTT.

The rearrangement links TRBV7-8 to TRBJ2-3; 8 bases are shared with TRBD2. Germline loops: CDR1 SGHVS, CDR2 FQNEAQ. The CDR3 consists of 16 residues. The V segment lost 6 bases and the J segment 0 bases; nucleotides outside the gene matches: 8. CDR3 amino acids: CASSSPGGTSTDTQYF. For the CDR3, the DNA is TGTGCCAGCAGTTCGCCGGGGGGGACGAGCACAGATACGCAGTATTTT.